The 17 T cell receptor beta chains in this list originate from one sample, sequenced in a study of shared clonotypes between healthy human individuals. Positive CCR7 selection of CD45RO-negative cells yielded the naive CD8 cells, and terminally differentiated effector memory CD45RA+ cells were excluded. Here immunoSEQ multiplex PCR was the method, and the copy in TCRdb shows in-frame clones only, minus some. The table includes millions of clones, about 95% detected once. Source material: naive CD8+ T cells sorted from blood. Receptor source: a man aged 18 to 30 in good health.

This clone was picked up one time. V is TRBV15 and J is TRBJ1-5, with a tentative D call TRBD1 (5 bases). Germline CDR1 is LNHNV and CDR2 is YYDKDF (reference sequence). The CDR3 is 16 residues long. The V end lost 0 bases, the J end lost 1 base, and 10 bases lay between the germline ends. CDR3 nucleotide sequence: TGTGCCACCAGCAGAGATAGGGGTGAGAGCAATCAGCCCCAGCATTTT. Its translation is CATSRDRGESNQPQHF.

The chain couples TRBV29-1 to TRBJ2-1; D gene uncertain. V shed 2 bases and J shed 8 bases, with 13 bases lying between them. This CDR3 spans 13 amino acids. CDR1 and CDR2 from the germline V gene are SQVTM and ANQGSEA. The CDR3 DNA is TGCAGCGTTGAAATAGGCATGCTGGATGAGCAGTTCTTC. As protein: CSVEIGMLDEQFF.

Note on this clone: Distinct nucleotide sequences in the sample also encode this CDR3. The chain couples TRBV4-3 to TRBJ1-6; D is uncertain. CDR1 and CDR2 from the germline V gene are LGHNA and YSLEER. CDR3 length: 13 residues. Deletions cut 3 bases from V and 8 bases from J, with 8 bases between. The CDR3 protein is CASSQDLDSPLHF. As DNA, the CDR3 is TGCGCCAGCAGCCAGGACCTCGATTCACCCCTCCACTTT.

The chain uses TRBV9 and TRBJ2-7, with 12 bases aligning to TRBD1. Trimming removed 0 bases from V and 7 bases from J; junction bases left unmatched: 5. Germline CDR1 is SGDLS and CDR2 is YYNGEE. The CDR3 length is 15 residues. CDR3 sequence: CASSVGGQGASEQYF. DNA for the CDR3: TGTGCCAGCAGCGTAGGGGGACAGGGGGCGAGTGAGCAGTACTTC.

CDR3: CASSLVGGQDTQYF. CDR3 nucleotide sequence: TGTGCCAGCAGCTTGGTGGGGGGGCAAGATACGCAGTATTTT. The chain couples TRBV5-8 to TRBJ2-3, with D possibly being TRBD2 (7 bases). Germline loops: CDR1 SGHTS, CDR2 YDEGEE. V lost 0 bases to trimming and J lost 5 bases, with 10 bases between them. CDR3 size: 14 residues.

This sequence joins TRBV10-3 and TRBJ2-7; 11 bases line up with TRBD2. Unmatched junction bases numbered 13, after V lost 3 bases and J lost 0 bases. CDR1 and CDR2 (germline): ENHRY, SYGVKD. This CDR3 comprises 19 residues. The CDR3 DNA reads TGTGCCATCAGTGACGGACCTAGCGGGGGGCCACCTCCCTCCTACGAGCAGTACTTC. It yields the protein CAISDGPSGGPPPSYEQYF.

The chain employs TRBV2 and TRBJ2-2; 8 bases line up with TRBD1. Germline V gene lookup returns CDR1 SNHLY and CDR2 FYNNEI. V shed 9 bases and J 7 bases; nucleotides not matched to a gene: 7. This CDR3 is built from 13 residues. The CDR3 DNA reads as TGTGCCAGAGAGGGACAGGCAGACGGGGAGCTGTTTTTT. It is translated as CAREGQADGELFF.

The genes are TRBV6-5 and TRBJ2-5; D gene ambiguous. Germline CDR1 and CDR2: MNHEY and SVGAGI. V dropped 0 bases and J dropped 2 bases, with 7 bases sitting between them. The CDR3 is made up of 14 amino acids. The CDR3 bases are TGTGCCAGCAGTTACTCTCCTCATCAAGAGACCCAGTACTTC. It specifies CASSYSPHQETQYF.

On this clone: Distinct nucleotide sequences in the sample also encode this CDR3. The V gene is TRBV9, the J gene TRBJ1-5; TRBD1 is a possible D gene (5 bases). V was pared by 0 bases and J by 6 bases, with 10 bases between. The germline gives CDR1 SGDLS, CDR2 YYNGEE. The CDR3 consists of 14 residues. CDR3 sequence (DNA): TGTGCCAGCAGCGTAGGGGGCGCGGGTCAGCCCCAGCATTTT. It codes for CASSVGGAGQPQHF.

V and J are TRBV6-6 and TRBJ2-5; 7 nucleotides align to TRBD2. The CDR3 loop spans 15 amino acids. Germline trimming cut 6 bases from V and 2 bases from J; bases unmatched to any gene: 9. Germline values: CDR1 MNHNY, CDR2 SVGAGI (reference sequence). This CDR3 reads CASSRWASGQETQYF. CDR3 nucleotides: TGTGCCAGCAGCCGCTGGGCTAGCGGACAAGAGACCCAGTACTTC.

Details on this clone: One base away lies a much larger clone, so this may be a sequencing read error. Distinct nucleotide sequences in the sample also encode this CDR3. CDR3 DNA sequence: TGTGCCAGCAGCGTAGGGGACAGTTACGAGCAGTACTTC. This codes for CASSVGDSYEQYF. V is TRBV9 and J is TRBJ2-7; TRBD1 agrees at 7 bases. The CDR3 totals 13 residues. Germline CDR1 and CDR2: SGDLS and YYNGEE. The junction had 1 base not matched to a gene; V was cut back by 0 bases and J by 4 bases.

The V call is TRBV4-1, the J call TRBJ2-1; TRBD2 might be the D (5 bases). V lost 3 bases and J 7 bases, leaving 16 bases between the germline ends. Germline CDR1 and CDR2: MGHRA and YSYEKL. The CDR3 is made up of 15 amino acids. CDR3 amino acids: CASSHVNGITNEQFF. CDR3 coding DNA: TGCGCCAGCAGCCATGTTAACGGGATAACGAATGAGCAGTTCTTC.

This clone was counted a single time. Given a much more abundant clone one base away, this may be a read error. Other DNA sequences in the sample encode the same CDR3. V is TRBV11-2 and J is TRBJ2-7, with D uncertain. The V end lost 0 bases, the J end lost 0 bases, and 3 bases lay between the germline ends. The CDR3 is made up of 13 amino acids. The germline V gene encodes CDR1 SGHAT and CDR2 FQNNGV. CDR3 sequence: CASSLDTSYEQYF. As DNA, the CDR3 is TGTGCCAGCAGCTTAGACACCTCCTACGAGCAGTACTTC.

The chain links TRBV10-3 to TRBJ2-1, with TRBD2 matching 10 bases. This CDR3 comprises 16 residues. CDR1 is ENHRY, CDR2 SYGVKD, per germline. Unmatched junction bases numbered 10, after V lost 2 bases and J lost 9 bases. This chain's CDR3 is CAISEPTSGTAGEQFF. For the CDR3, the DNA is TGTGCCATCAGTGAGCCTACTAGCGGGACCGCTGGTGAGCAGTTCTTC.

The V call is TRBV10-1, the J call TRBJ2-3, with D unresolved. V lost 3 bases and J lost 2, with 6 bases in between. There are 13 residues in the CDR3. Germline V gene data show CDR1 as WNHNN and CDR2 as SYGVQD (reference sequence). The CDR3 region has the DNA TGCGCCAGCAGTGACGGATTCACAGATACGCAGTATTTT. Translation: CASSDGFTDTQYF.

This chain links TRBV10-3 with TRBJ2-1; weak D call: TRBD1 (5 bases). The CDR3 totals 11 residues. V was cut by 4 bases and J by 10 bases, with 8 bases left in between. CDR1 and CDR2 (germline): ENHRY, SYGVKD. The CDR3 region is CAISADIEQFF. In DNA, the CDR3 is TGTGCCATCAGTGCGGACATCGAGCAGTTCTTC.

V gene TRBV6-1 combines with J gene TRBJ1-2; 10 bases are a match to TRBD1. V was clipped by 3 bases and J by 7 bases; unmatched bases: 8. The CDR3 is 15 residues long. Germline V CDR1 and CDR2: MNHNS, SASEGT. The CDR3 here is CASSDPGQGFGGYTF. CDR3 nucleotides: TGTGCCAGCAGTGACCCGGGACAGGGGTTCGGTGGCTACACCTTC.